One and the same sample provided the 2 T cell receptor beta chains below, sequenced in a study of OX40 agonist ivuxolimab in advanced cancers. Only in-frame clones appear in the TCRdb table, and some are missing; sequencing was by immunoSEQ multiplex PCR. The sample lists 40,000 to 60,000 clones, under 90% occurring once. The specimen comprised CD4+ or CD8+ T cells sorted from blood, sampled in a trial of the OX40 agonist ivuxolimab. The receptors stem from an adult with an advanced solid tumor such as melanoma, head and neck, liver or kidney cancer.

The CDR3 region is CASSLRGTGKGVQETQYF. CDR3 nucleotides: TGCGCCAGCAGCTTGAGGGGTACAGGGAAGGGAGTCCAAGAGACCCAGTACTTC. The V gene is TRBV5-1, the J gene TRBJ2-5; weak D call: TRBD1 (6 bases). Trimming left V 1 base short and J 1 base short, with 20 bases between. The CDR3 spans 18 residues. Per the germline V gene, CDR1 is SGHRS and CDR2 is YFSETQ.

V and J are TRBV7-6 and TRBJ2-7; 9 positions agree with TRBD1. The CDR3 is made up of 14 amino acids. V was clipped by 5 bases and J by 3 bases; unmatched bases: 5. CDR1 SGHVS and CDR2 FNYEAQ come from the germline V gene. CDR3 loop: CASSKLTGGYEQYF. Written as DNA, the CDR3 is TGTGCCAGCAGCAAACTGACAGGGGGCTACGAGCAGTACTTC.